Listed below are T cell receptor beta chains from one sample, sequenced in a study of blood T cells in healthy people across ages. TCRdb recomputed calls from the 5' RACE reads with MiXCR, one row per CDR3 protein. Among hundreds of thousands of distinct CDR3 sequences, 25% to 30% were seen once, and the ten largest hold under 3%. The same data also went into a second study, on T cells of mothers and their children.

The sequenced sample was blood. The receptors originated from a boy between 10 and 17 years old in good health. CDR3s include the opening cysteine and the closing phenylalanine or tryptophan. The D gene is left open where the match is weak. Some rows have no size entry. The others give once, few or many, or a class for an expanded clone.

clone_size,j_call,v_call,d_call,cdr3_nt,cdr3_aa
few,TRBJ2-1,TRBV4-2,.,TGTGCCAGCAGCCAAGAGGGCATCAACAATGAGCAGTTCTTC,CASSQEGINNEQFF
.,TRBJ2-1,TRBV3-1,.,TGTGCCAGCAGCCAAGATCCTCAGCGGGCCCATCGGGAGCAGTTCTTC,CASSQDPQRAHREQFF
few,TRBJ2-1,TRBV20-1,TRBD2,TGCAGTGCGCGCTCCCGAGCGGGGGTCCTGAATGAGCAGTTCTTC,CSARSRAGVLNEQFF
.,TRBJ2-1,TRBV5-1,.,TGCGCCAGCAGCTTGGTTGGGCCCTTCAATGAGCAGTTCTTC,CASSLVGPFNEQFF
.,TRBJ2-3,TRBV6-5,.,TGTGCCAGCAGTTACGACGCGGGGGCTAGCACAGATACGCAGTATTTT,CASSYDAGASTDTQYF
.,TRBJ2-7,TRBV28,.,TGTGCCAGCAGTTTTTTGGGATTCGAGCAGTGCTTC,CASSFLGFEQCF
few,TRBJ2-5,TRBV5-1,TRBD2,TGCGCCAGTAGATCGGGACTAGCGCAAGAGACCCAGTACTTC,CASRSGLAQETQYF
.,TRBJ2-5,TRBV6-8,.,TGTGCCAGCAGAGCTTCCTCCCAGGGTATTTTGGAGACCCACTACTTC,CASRASSQGILETHYF
few,TRBJ1-3,TRBV20-1,.,TGCAGTGCGGCGCCGGGGTATGGAGGAAACACCATATATTTT,CSAAPGYGGNTIYF
.,TRBJ1-4,TRBV5-1,TRBD1,TGCGCCAGCAGTGACGGACAGGATATGGATGAAAAACTGTTTTTT,CASSDGQDMDEKLFF
few,TRBJ1-5,TRBV20-1,.,TGCAGTGCTAGAGGTGACAGCGGTAATCAGCCCCAGCATTTT,CSARGDSGNQPQHF
.,TRBJ2-3,TRBV27,TRBD2,TGTGCCAGCAGTCCACAGACTAGCACGGGGACAGATACGCAGTATTTT,CASSPQTSTGTDTQYF
few,TRBJ1-1,TRBV20-1,TRBD1,TGCAGTGCTAGAGCCGCCCGGGACAGGAACACTGAAGCTTTCTTT,CSARAARDRNTEAFF
.,TRBJ2-5,TRBV5-1,TRBD1,TGCGCCAGCAGCTTGACTGGCGGACAGGGCGAGACCCAGTACTTC,CASSLTGGQGETQYF
few,TRBJ1-1,TRBV6-5,.,TGTGCCAGCAGTTCTGGAGCTGAAGCTTTCTTT,CASSSGAEAFF
few,TRBJ2-4,TRBV3-1,.,TGTGCCAGCAGCCAAGATATAAGAGGGTATCTAGCCAAAAACATTCAGTACTTC,CASSQDIRGYLAKNIQYF
few,TRBJ2-5,TRBV15,.,TGTGCCACCAGCAGAGATGATCTAGCCAAAGAGACCCAGTACTTC,CATSRDDLAKETQYF
few,TRBJ2-2,TRBV4-1,.,TGCGCCAGCAGCCCCAGGGAGACAGAGCCGAACACCGGGGAGCTGTTTTTT,CASSPRETEPNTGELFF
.,TRBJ2-6,TRBV5-1,.,TGCGCCAGCAGCCACTGGACGGCGAGCTCTGGGGCCAACGTCCTGACTTTC,CASSHWTASSGANVLTF
few,TRBJ1-4,TRBV12-3/TRBV12-4,.,TGTGCCAGCAGCCAGGTGAAGGAAAAACTGTTTTTT,CASSQVKEKLFF
.,TRBJ2-7,TRBV11-2,.,TGTGCCAGCAGTCGTACAGGGAGAGGCTCCTACGAGCAGTACTTC,CASSRTGRGSYEQYF
.,TRBJ2-5,TRBV9,TRBD1,TGTGCCAGCAGCCCCGACAGGGGGAGGGAGTACCAAGAGACCCAGTACTTC,CASSPDRGREYQETQYF